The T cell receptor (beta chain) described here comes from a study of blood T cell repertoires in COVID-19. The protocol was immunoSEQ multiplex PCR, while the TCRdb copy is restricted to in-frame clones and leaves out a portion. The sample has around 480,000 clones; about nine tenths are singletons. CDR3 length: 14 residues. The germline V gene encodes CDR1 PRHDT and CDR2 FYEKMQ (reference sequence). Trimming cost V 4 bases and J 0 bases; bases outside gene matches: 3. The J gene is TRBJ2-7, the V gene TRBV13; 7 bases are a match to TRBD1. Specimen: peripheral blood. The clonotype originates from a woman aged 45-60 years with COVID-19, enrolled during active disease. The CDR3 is CASSSGDSSYEQYF. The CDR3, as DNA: TGTGCCAGCAGCTCAGGGGACAGCTCCTACGAGCAGTACTTC.